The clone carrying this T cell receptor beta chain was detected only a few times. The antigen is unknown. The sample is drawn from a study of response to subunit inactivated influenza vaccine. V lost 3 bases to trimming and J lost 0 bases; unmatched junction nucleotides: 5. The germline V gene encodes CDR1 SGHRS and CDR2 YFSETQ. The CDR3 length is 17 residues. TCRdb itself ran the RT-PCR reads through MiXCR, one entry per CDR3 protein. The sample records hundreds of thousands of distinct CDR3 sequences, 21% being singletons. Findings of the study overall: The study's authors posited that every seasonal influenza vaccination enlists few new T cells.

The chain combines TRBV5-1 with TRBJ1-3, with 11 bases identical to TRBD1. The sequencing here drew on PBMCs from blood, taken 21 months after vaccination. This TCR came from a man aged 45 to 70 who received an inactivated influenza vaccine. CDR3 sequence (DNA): TGCGCCAGCAGCTCCGGGACAGGGGGGAGCTCTGGAAACACCATATATTTT. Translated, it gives CASSSGTGGSSGNTIYF.